The 22 T cell receptor beta chains given below trace back to one sample, sequenced in a study of cytomegalovirus exposure and HLA in healthy donors. The PCR employed 60 Vbeta primers together with 13 Jbeta primers. The repertoire was sequenced with immunoSEQ multiplex PCR; TCRdb's copy has only in-frame clones and lacks some. The sample yields about 160,000 clones, roughly 79% seen once. The sequencing sample was made of PBMCs. Receptors originate from a man in his thirties or forties in good health and CMV-seronegative.

The gene calls are TRBV28 and TRBJ1-1, with TRBD1 as a possible D gene (5 bases). The V and J ends lost 1 base and 4 bases respectively, with 13 bases between them. Germline V gene lookup returns CDR1 MDHEN and CDR2 SYDVKM. The CDR3 spans 15 residues. CDR3 DNA: TGTGCCAGCAGTTTATCTCACCTGGGGGGCACTGAAGCTTTCTTT. The encoded protein is CASSLSHLGGTEAFF.

This clone has just a few counts. The chain uses TRBV5-6 and TRBJ2-3; 7 bases are a match to TRBD1. The germline CDR1 and CDR2 sequences are SGHDT and YYEEEE. The CDR3 runs 12 residues. J was trimmed by 11 bases and V by 1 base; bases with no gene match: 4. The CDR3 DNA is TGTGCCAGCAGCTTGAACAGGGGTGGGCAGTATTTT. As protein: CASSLNRGGQYF.

This clone was seen once. The chain combines TRBV28 with TRBJ1-5, with 7 positions matching TRBD1. This CDR3 is built from 18 residues. V shed 4 bases and J 0 bases; nucleotides not matched to a gene: 12. CDR1 is MDHEN and CDR2 is SYDVKM in the germline V gene. The CDR3 region has the DNA TGTGCCAGCAGTTACCGGACAGGAAAAGCCAATAGCAATCAGCCCCAGCATTTT. Translating it yields CASSYRTGKANSNQPQHF.

This rearrangement joins TRBV4-3 to TRBJ2-1; tentative D call: TRBD2 (6 bases). Germline CDR1 LGHNA, CDR2 YSLEER. The CDR3 length is 17 residues. V was shortened by 0 bases and J by 0 bases, with 12 bases between the two germline ends. CDR3 loop: CASSQEATGSSYNEQFF. The CDR3 bases are TGCGCCAGCAGCCAAGAGGCGACCGGGAGCTCCTACAATGAGCAGTTCTTC.

This clone appeared a single time. The V gene is TRBV30, the J gene TRBJ2-2, with D unresolved. CDR1 and CDR2 (germline): GTSNPN, SVGIG (reference sequence). Trimming cost V 3 bases and J 1 base, with 12 bases left between them. This CDR3 region has 15 residues. CDR3 DNA: TGTGCCTGGAGCTCGTCCTCTCTGAACACCGGGGAGCTGTTTTTT. It encodes CAWSSSSLNTGELFF.

The genes are TRBV30 and TRBJ2-5, with 11 positions matching TRBD1. V dropped 0 bases and J dropped 1; count of bases not matched to a gene: 4. This CDR3 region has 16 residues. Germline CDR1 GTSNPN, CDR2 SVGIG (reference sequence). CDR3 sequence (DNA): TGTGCCTGGAGTGTTGGGACAGGGGGTACCCAAGAGACCCAGTACTTC. Amino acids: CAWSVGTGGTQETQYF.

The chain has TRBV6-6 and TRBJ2-3; D perhaps matches TRBD1 (5 bases). V lost 3 bases and J lost 6, with 16 bases in between. Germline CDR1 is MNHNY and CDR2 is SVGAGI (reference sequence). The CDR3 covers 15 residues. The CDR3 loop is CASSYPKVKGDTQYF. For the CDR3, the DNA is TGTGCCAGCAGTTATCCAAAGGTCAAGGGGGATACGCAGTATTTT.

The rearrangement joins TRBV15 to TRBJ1-4; 12 nucleotides match TRBD1. Germline V CDR1 and CDR2: LNHNV, YYDKDF (reference sequence). The CDR3 covers 17 residues. V dropped 0 bases and J dropped 8; count of bases not matched to a gene: 7. CDR3 protein: CATSRDGAGTGGEKLFF. The CDR3 region has the DNA TGTGCCACCAGCAGAGATGGGGCCGGGACAGGGGGCGAAAAACTGTTTTTT.

The gene calls are TRBV28 and TRBJ1-5; TRBD1 matches 7 bases. This CDR3 comprises 14 residues. The germline CDR1 and CDR2 sequences are MDHEN and SYDVKM. Trimming cost V 6 bases and J 6 bases; bases outside gene matches: 8. In DNA, the CDR3 is TGTGCCAGCAGCGCGCAGGGGGTAGGTCAGCCCCAGCATTTT. This codes for CASSAQGVGQPQHF.

The chain combines TRBV5-1 with TRBJ2-7; 7 positions agree with TRBD1. The CDR3 loop spans 17 amino acids. Per the germline V gene, CDR1 is SGHRS and CDR2 is YFSETQ. V shed 3 bases, J shed 2 bases, and the junction held 14 bases outside the gene matches. This chain's CDR3 is CASSSGSGQWGPYEQYF. DNA for the CDR3: TGCGCCAGCAGCTCGGGATCGGGACAGTGGGGTCCCTACGAGCAGTACTTC.

V is TRBV9 and J is TRBJ2-2; D is possibly TRBD2 (6 bases). The germline V gene has CDR1 SGDLS and CDR2 YYNGEE. CDR3 length: 18 residues. Trimming removed 1 base at V and 1 base at J, with 17 bases between. CDR3 bases: TGTGCCAGCAGCGTATTAGGGCGGGGATCAGGGAACACCGGGGAGCTGTTTTTT. This codes for CASSVLGRGSGNTGELFF.

The genes are TRBV4-1 and TRBJ2-5; maybe TRBD2 (6 bases). Trimming pared 2 bases from V and 5 bases from J, leaving 24 bases between. Germline loops: CDR1 MGHRA, CDR2 YSYEKL. The length of the CDR3 is 18 residues. The CDR3 region is CASSQSGLPSRGMETQYF. The CDR3 nucleotides are TGCGCCAGCAGCCAATCGGGACTTCCTTCACGAGGGATGGAGACCCAGTACTTC.

The CDR3 region is CASTTRLSYEQYF. The CDR3 coding sequence is TGTGCCAGCACAACTAGGCTGTCCTACGAGCAGTACTTC. The rearrangement uses TRBV2 and TRBJ2-7, with D perhaps TRBD2 (5 bases). The CDR3 length is 13 residues. Germline V lookup: CDR1 SNHLY, CDR2 FYNNEI. Trimming removed 7 bases from V and 1 base from J, with 11 bases in between.

This clone was counted only a few times. In DNA, the CDR3 is TGTGCCAGCAGCGTAGAGAGGGGAGGACCCTACAATGAGCAGTTCTTC. Its protein product is CASSVERGGPYNEQFF. J is TRBJ2-1 and V is TRBV9; maybe TRBD2 (6 bases). In germline, CDR1 is SGDLS, CDR2 YYNGEE. The CDR3 totals 16 residues. Between the trimmed V and J ends, which lost 0 bases and 2 bases, there was a span of 12 bases.

Concerning this clone itself: At one end, the junction sequence differs from germline, possibly due to a read error. The J gene is TRBJ1-2, the V gene TRBV28; possibly TRBD1 for D (6 bases). The germline CDR1 and CDR2 sequences are MDHEN and SYDVKM. The CDR3 spans 14 residues. CDR3 region: CASSSGQINYGDTF. CDR3 sequence (DNA): TGTGCCAGCAGTTCCGGACAGATTAACTATGGCGACACCTTC.

V is TRBV5-4 and J is TRBJ1-2; 8 nucleotides agree with TRBD1. Germline assignment: CDR1 SGHNT and CDR2 YYREEE (reference sequence). V lost 2 bases to trimming and J lost 6 bases; unmatched junction nucleotides: 3. The CDR3 is made up of 13 amino acids. CDR3 DNA: TGTGCCAGCAGCTTTACAGGGGGGGATGGCTACACCTTC. Encoded protein: CASSFTGGDGYTF.

The chain employs TRBV9 and TRBJ2-7; 10 bases fit TRBD2. Germline-derived CDR1 and CDR2 are SGDLS and YYNGEE. Trimming took 0 bases from V and 2 from J; bases not matched to a gene: 8. This CDR3 region has 17 residues. The CDR3 protein is CASSVGERGGFTYEQYF. The CDR3 DNA sequence: TGTGCCAGCAGCGTAGGGGAGCGGGGGGGGTTTACCTACGAGCAGTACTTC.

This chain connects TRBV5-4 to TRBJ2-2, with D possibly TRBD2 on 5 matching bases. CDR1 is SGHNT and CDR2 is YYREEE in the germline V gene (reference sequence). The V end was cut by 2 bases, the J end by 6 bases, with 17 bases between. The CDR3 has 16 amino acids. The CDR3 nucleotides are TGTGCCAGCAGCTTATTTCGGGGAAGTCAGGCCGGGGAGCTGTTTTTT. Translated, it gives CASSLFRGSQAGELFF.

V is TRBV19 and J is TRBJ1-5; no clear D gene. Germline CDR1 LNHDA, CDR2 SQIVND (reference sequence). Trimming took 10 bases from V and 0 from J, leaving 13 bases between them. The CDR3 spans 14 residues. The CDR3 loop reads CATERQHSNQPQHF. CDR3 sequence (DNA): TGTGCCACAGAACGACAACATAGCAATCAGCCCCAGCATTTT.

The chain links TRBV7-2 to TRBJ1-5, with 8 positions matching TRBD1. The junction had 6 bases not matched to a gene; V was cut back by 6 bases and J by 2 bases. The CDR3 is 15 amino acids. In germline, CDR1 is SGHTA, CDR2 FQGNSA. The CDR3 protein is CASRQDRDGNQPQHF. CDR3 bases: TGTGCCAGCAGACAGGACAGGGATGGCAATCAGCCCCAGCATTTT.

Only one count was recorded for this clone. This sequence joins TRBV5-1 and TRBJ2-7; D unresolved. Trimming stripped 0 bases from V and 3 bases from J, with 7 bases between. The V gene's germline CDR1 is SGHRS and CDR2 YFSETQ. The length of the CDR3 is 13 residues. The CDR3 bases are TGCGCCAGCAGCTTGGACAGTTTCTACGAGCAGTACTTC. Its translation is CASSLDSFYEQYF.

The chain couples TRBV10-3 to TRBJ2-1; D might be TRBD2 (6 bases). The V gene's germline CDR1 is ENHRY and CDR2 SYGVKD. CDR3 size: 14 residues. The V gene lost 6 bases and the J gene lost 1 base, with 10 bases spanning the gap. The CDR3 DNA sequence: TGTGCCATCAGGGGGGGTCGGTCCTACAATGAGCAGTTCTTC. Translation: CAIRGGRSYNEQFF.